The 22 T cell receptor beta chains presented below share a single source sample, sequenced in a study of blood T cells in healthy people across ages. With a J-beta primer mix and a sample-barcoded 5' primer, a second PCR ran about 7 to 11 cycles. MiXCR, run by TCRdb on the 5' RACE reads, gives a single entry per CDR3 protein. The sample holds over a million distinct CDR3 sequences, approximately 42% seen once. Sample: blood. The source is a woman aged 18-30 years in good health.

This clonotype came up a few times. The chain employs TRBV4-2 and TRBJ2-3, with D perhaps given as TRBD1 or TRBD2 (5 bases each). This CDR3 contains 13 residues. Germline V gene lookup returns CDR1 LGHNA and CDR2 YNFKEQ. Trimming cost V 1 base and J 10 bases, with 12 bases left between them. As DNA, the CDR3 is TGTGCCAGCAGCCAAGGGGTGGGGGTGGCGCAGTATTTT. Its protein is CASSQGVGVAQYF.

As for this clonotype: The junction shows a germline mismatch at one end, possibly a read error. The CDR3 DNA reads TGCGCCAGCAGCGAAGAGGGGGGTGAAGAGACCCAGTACTTC. Translating it yields CASSEEGGEETQYF. The chain uses TRBV4-1 and TRBJ2-5, with D perhaps matching TRBD1 or TRBD2 (6 bases each). Germline CDR1 and CDR2: MGHRA and YSYEKL. The CDR3 length is 14 residues.

This clonotype has only a few counts. The chain couples TRBV28 to TRBJ2-1; TRBD2 matches at 9 bases. V shed 7 bases, J shed 4 bases, and the junction held 11 bases outside the gene matches. Germline lookup yields CDR1 MDHEN and CDR2 SYDVKM. The CDR3 is 16 residues long. The chain's CDR3 is CASTQRWRGGYNEQFF. In nucleotides, the CDR3 is TGTGCCAGCACCCAAAGGTGGCGGGGGGGATACAATGAGCAGTTCTTC.

V usage is TRBV29-1 and J usage is TRBJ2-1; no reliable D call. The germline CDR1 and CDR2 sequences are SQVTM and ANQGSEA. CDR3 length equals 12 residues. Trimming took off 4 bases at V and 9 bases at J, with 13 bases between the two ends. CDR3 in DNA: TGCAGCGTTGCATTTAAGGCCGTTGAGCAGTTCTTC. Protein: CSVAFKAVEQFF.

This clonotype has a handful of counts. The V gene is TRBV14, the J gene TRBJ2-7; D is uncertain. The length of the CDR3 is 16 residues. The ends were cut back, 4 bases at V and 0 bases at J, with 16 bases in the middle. Germline values: CDR1 SGHDN, CDR2 FVKESK. This CDR3 is CASSLSKGFPSYEQYF. The CDR3 coding sequence is TGTGCCAGCAGCCTGTCCAAGGGCTTTCCCTCCTACGAGCAGTACTTC.

This clonotype has a handful of counts. This chain connects TRBV6-1 to TRBJ1-3, with D uncertain. CDR1 and CDR2 from the germline V gene are MNHNS and SASEGT. V was trimmed by 11 bases and J by 0 bases, leaving 14 bases between them. The CDR3 runs to 14 residues. The CDR3, as DNA: TGTGCCGGCACCCCGGAGGGCTCTGGAAACACCATATATTTT. This codes for CAGTPEGSGNTIYF.

The sample holds a few counts of this clonotype. The rearrangement uses TRBV12-3 or TRBV12-4 and TRBJ2-1, with D maybe TRBD2 (5 bases). V lost 4 bases to trimming and J lost 8 bases, with 18 bases between them. This CDR3 region has 15 residues. CDR3 sequence: CASSWTVVLRDEQFF. In nucleotides, the CDR3 is TGTGCCAGCAGTTGGACTGTAGTACTGCGGGATGAGCAGTTCTTC.

The rearrangement uses TRBV3-1 and TRBJ1-2; the D gene is possibly TRBD1 (5 bases). The V gene lost 0 bases and the J gene lost 4 bases, with 15 bases spanning the gap. The germline V gene has CDR1 LGHDT and CDR2 YNNKEL (reference sequence). The CDR3 sequence is 16 residues long. The chain's CDR3 is CASSQEPGPTTYGYTF. The CDR3 DNA reads as TGTGCCAGCAGCCAAGAACCGGGACCAACCACCTATGGCTACACCTTC.

V is TRBV20-1 and J is TRBJ1-5, with D maybe TRBD1 (6 bases). Germline CDR1 and CDR2: DFQATT and SNEGSKA (reference sequence). The CDR3 sequence is 14 residues long. With 0 bases removed from V and 7 bases from J, the gap between germline ends came to 13 bases. The CDR3 region is CSARDRTGAQPQHF. The CDR3 DNA reads TGCAGTGCTAGAGATCGAACGGGGGCCCAGCCCCAGCATTTT.

The rearrangement links TRBV2 to TRBJ2-3; D remains unclear. This CDR3 spans 15 amino acids. The germline CDR1 and CDR2 sequences are SNHLY and FYNNEI. Trimming shortened V by 2 bases and J by 2 bases, and 11 bases separated the two germline ends. The CDR3 loop reads CASSEIPYPTDTQYF. In DNA form, the CDR3 reads TGTGCCAGCAGTGAAATTCCCTATCCCACAGATACGCAGTATTTT.

The rearrangement links TRBV20-1 to TRBJ1-5; the match to TRBD1 covers 7 bases. V lost 4 bases, J lost 0 bases, and 12 bases stayed unmatched. This CDR3 contains 17 residues. Germline V gene lookup returns CDR1 DFQATT and CDR2 SNEGSKA (reference sequence). CDR3 loop: CSAITGTVVYSNQPQHF. CDR3 in DNA: TGCAGTGCTATCACCGGGACAGTTGTATATAGCAATCAGCCCCAGCATTTT.

The chain has TRBV2 and TRBJ2-2, with D maybe TRBD1 (6 bases). Trimming pared 9 bases from V and 0 bases from J, leaving 11 bases between. The CDR3 runs 14 residues. Germline V lookup: CDR1 SNHLY, CDR2 FYNNEI. CDR3 sequence: CARQTGPNTGELFF. The CDR3 DNA follows: TGTGCCAGGCAGACAGGACCGAACACCGGGGAGCTGTTTTTT. The full variable domain, its missing parts supplied by reference TRBV2 and TRBJ2-2, is EPEVTQTPSHQVTQMGQEVILRCVPISNHLYFYWYRQILGQKVEFLVSFYNNEISEKSEIFDDQFSVERPDGSNFTLKIRSTKLEDSAMYFCARQTGPNTGELFFGEGSRLTVL.

This clonotype came up a few times. This chain links TRBV6-1 with TRBJ2-3, with 7 bases lining up with TRBD2. Germline CDR1 reads MNHNS; CDR2 reads SASEGT. The J segment lost 0 bases and the V segment lost 8 bases, leaving 5 bases of the junction unmatched. This CDR3 has 14 residues. The CDR3 reads CASGISGSTDTQYF. In nucleotides, the CDR3 is TGTGCCAGCGGTATTAGCGGGAGCACAGATACGCAGTATTTT.

This clonotype was observed a few times. The V call is TRBV14, the J call TRBJ1-2; D might be TRBD1 (5 bases). The germline gives CDR1 SGHDN, CDR2 FVKESK. CDR3 length: 14 amino acids. Trimming shortened V by 0 bases and J by 8 bases, and 13 bases separated the two germline ends. CDR3 residues: CASSQEMAGKGYTF. The CDR3 region has the DNA TGTGCCAGCAGCCAAGAAATGGCAGGGAAGGGCTACACCTTC.

The rearrangement joins TRBV20-1 to TRBJ2-5; 10 nucleotides line up with TRBD1. Per germline, CDR1 DFQATT and CDR2 SNEGSKA (reference sequence). The CDR3 contains 14 residues. J lost 3 bases, V lost 3 bases, and 4 bases had no gene match. The CDR3 is CSASFGTGEETQYF. CDR3 nucleotide sequence: TGCAGTGCTAGTTTTGGGACAGGGGAAGAGACCCAGTACTTC.

The CDR3 here is CSARAPNSRWGDSPLHF. CDR3 sequence (DNA): TGCAGTGCTAGAGCTCCGAATTCGAGATGGGGAGATTCACCCCTCCACTTT. The chain is built from TRBV20-1 and TRBJ1-6; D is unclear. V lost 1 base to trimming and J lost 8 bases, with 21 bases between them. The CDR3 covers 17 residues. Germline V gene sequence: CDR1 DFQATT, CDR2 SNEGSKA (reference sequence).

This clonotype was counted once. The chain links TRBV9 to TRBJ2-1, with 7 bases fitting TRBD1. Germline V gives CDR1 SGDLS, CDR2 YYNGEE. The CDR3 is 14 residues long. The V gene end was trimmed by 4 bases and the J gene end by 5 bases; junction bases not matched to a gene: 6. DNA for the CDR3: TGTGCCAGCAGCTACCGACAGGGTAACAATGAGCAGTTCTTC. Its protein product is CASSYRQGNNEQFF.

The chain recombines TRBV29-1 with TRBJ1-1; 11 bases are a match to TRBD1. The CDR3 is made up of 15 amino acids. Germline V lookup: CDR1 SQVTM, CDR2 ANQGSEA. V trimming: 7 bases; J trimming: 0 bases; junction bases outside the gene matches: 7. CDR3 bases: TGCAGCGGGTTGGGGACAGGGGGTATGAACACTGAAGCTTTCTTT. Protein product: CSGLGTGGMNTEAFF. The whole variable domain, remainder taken from reference TRBV29-1 and TRBJ1-1, is SAVISQKPSRDICQRGTSLTIQCQVDSQVTMMFWYRQQPGQSLTLIATANQGSEATYESGFVIDKFPISRPNLTFSTLTVSNMSPEDSSIYLCSGLGTGGMNTEAFFGQGTRLTVV.

This clonotype was picked up a small number of times. V is TRBV30 and J is TRBJ2-1; D possibly matches TRBD1 or TRBD2 (5 bases each). V was trimmed by 5 bases and J by 10 bases, leaving 21 bases between them. Looked up from germline, CDR1 is GTSNPN and CDR2 is SVGIG (reference sequence). The CDR3 has 14 amino acids. CDR3 nucleotides: TGTGCCTGGGCCTTGTCCGGGACCCGGTCGGAGCAGTTCTTC. It translates to CAWALSGTRSEQFF.

The chain has TRBV5-1 and TRBJ2-1; TRBD1 matches 9 bases. The J call may be incorrect, as the DNA end agrees better with TRBJ2-7. CDR1 SGHRS and CDR2 YFSETQ come from the germline V gene. This CDR3 is built from 16 residues. For the CDR3, the DNA is TGCGCCAGCAGCGCGGGACAGGGCAGCTCCTACAATGAGCAGTACTTC. Protein sequence: CASSAGQGSSYNEQYF.

The V call is TRBV7-9, the J call TRBJ2-7; 7 bases line up with TRBD2. The CDR3 spans 16 residues. After removal of 3 bases from V and 2 bases from J, the junction contained 10 bases not matched to a gene. The germline V gene encodes CDR1 SEHNR and CDR2 FQNEAQ (reference sequence). CDR3 loop: CASSFAKSGTPYEQYF. Written as DNA, the CDR3 is TGTGCCAGCAGCTTCGCTAAGAGCGGGACCCCCTACGAGCAGTACTTC.

This clonotype has only a few counts. The rearrangement joins TRBV6-1 to TRBJ1-2, with D perhaps TRBD1 (6 bases). The CDR3 consists of 15 residues. V shed 1 base and J shed 6 bases, with 15 bases lying between them. Germline V CDR1 and CDR2: MNHNS, SASEGT. The CDR3 nucleotides are TGTGCCAGCAGTGAAGGGACAGCTTCTCCTCATGGCTACACCTTC. Its protein is CASSEGTASPHGYTF.